This T cell receptor beta chain stems from a study of cytomegalovirus exposure and HLA in healthy donors. Trimming left V 10 bases short and J 4 bases short, with 23 bases between. The CDR3 covers 15 residues. Per the germline V gene, CDR1 is MNHNS and CDR2 is SASEGT. Researchers ran the PCR with 60 Vbeta and 13 Jbeta primers. Generated by immunoSEQ multiplex PCR, the TCRdb table keeps only in-frame clones and is missing some. This sample carries more than 60,000 clones, around 80% of them seen once, and the ten largest clones take approximately 20%. The source of this sequence is a man in his sixties or seventies in good health and CMV-seropositive. Sequencing was carried out using PBMCs. The rearrangement links TRBV6-1 to TRBJ2-7; possibly TRBD1 for D (6 bases). The CDR3 nucleotides are TGTGCCAACAGGCTATACCCGGGACAAGAGTACGAGCAGTACTTC. It yields the protein CANRLYPGQEYEQYF.